A single T cell receptor beta chain is shown here with its context. This entry belongs to a study of blood T cell repertoires in COVID-19. Study summary: From the United States, Italy and Spain came samples of acute and convalescent COVID-19. From T cells, B-cell-depleted T cells, or PBMCs came the material, which was cDNA or gDNA.

CDR3 size: 16 residues. V was clipped by 2 bases and J by 5 bases, with 16 bases between them. Germline loops: CDR1 MNHNY, CDR2 SVGAGI (reference sequence). How the authors handled the data: Nucleated cell counts were estimated from reference gene primer amplification. TCRdb's table, derived via immunoSEQ multiplex PCR, lists solely in-frame clones and lacks some. The V and J calls and clone size come from that table; D and trimming were worked out from the DNA. Counted here are around 85,000 clones, about 90% occurring once; the ten biggest clones make up 3.5% to 5%. The clonotype originates from a woman older than 75 with active or convalescent COVID-19. Material for sequencing was peripheral blood. The V and J genes are TRBV6-6 and TRBJ1-5; possibly TRBD1 for D (6 bases). The CDR3 coding sequence is TGTGCCAGCAGTTACGCGGGAGGGGGATGGGATCAGCCCCAGCATTTT. This gives the protein CASSYAGGGWDQPQHF.